This T cell receptor beta chain was sequenced for a study of T-cell memory formation after mild COVID-19 (dated by TCRdb to the early 2020s). Some background on the complete study: TCR sequence clusters from the two donors were largely donor specific. T-cell clones expanding and contracting after mild COVID-19 in a couple of donors were tracked by longitudinal TCRalpha and TCRbeta repertoire sequencing. Two young, previously healthy adult volunteers made up the cohort, one male and one female. The paper's findings and limits, for the study overall: Only a couple of mild cases were covered in the study, and larger cohorts including severe cases with pre-infection samples were considered necessary. The detection of some responding clones in pre-infection memory suggests that pre-existing cross-reactive memory T cells joined the SARS-CoV-2 response. Clones contracting from day 15 to 85 had balanced CD4/CD8 phenotypes, while a second wave expanding from day 15 to 37 was biased towards CD4+. SARS-CoV-2 specificity was not confirmed for the second-wave clones peaking on day 37. Contracting CD4+ clones were found mainly in CM and EM memory subsets, while CD8+ clones were enriched in EMRA.

PBMCs were isolated by Ficoll-Paque density gradient centrifugation. The CDR3 runs 13 amino acids, cysteine and phenylalanine included. The sequence is cut down to CDR3 DNA, 39 bases in frame from base 1. Between the V and J ends, shortened by 5 bases and 4 bases respectively, the junction contains 11 bases. CDR1 is given as DFQATT and CDR2 as SNEGSKA, both from the germline V gene (reference sequence). Sequencing was carried out with an Illumina NovaSeq 6000. TCRalpha and TCRbeta cDNA libraries were built by 5'RACE with constant-segment primers, adding sample barcodes and unique molecular identifiers. Trizol reagent was used to extract RNA from every sample. Library amplification was performed in two PCR steps, and a second sample barcode and Illumina TruSeq adapters were introduced in the second step. Libraries were sequenced on an Illumina NovaSeq with 2 x 150 bp paired-end reads. The source study handled its data this way. The reads were demultiplexed and collapsed into UMI-guided consensus sequences using migec v1.2.7. Using mixcr v2.1.11, UMI consensuses were aligned to TRA and TRB V and J templates and then assembled into clonotypes. A clonotype was counted as expanded or contracted only if both edgeR and NoisET called the change significant, with noise models trained on biological replicates. For edgeR calls, the thresholds were a false discovery rate-adjusted p below 0.01 and a log2 fold-change of 1. PCA with hierarchical clustering of max-normalized trajectories of the 1000 most abundant clonotypes was used as exploratory dynamics analysis. Each responding clone was given a CD4 or CD8 phenotype based on the CD4+ and CD8+ repertoires, which had been sequenced separately. The public reads were reprocessed in TCRdb via fastp at Q25 and MiXCR, keeping in-frame beta chains. Rows are unified per CDR3 protein, each entry keeping the most common DNA and genes. TCRdb assigned the V and J calls; the authors' analysis was not used. Present in this sample are around 150,000 distinct CDR3 sequences, about 15% of which were seen just once. The ten most abundant clones make up 14% of the sample.

Notes on this clonotype: Its cognate antigen has yet to be identified. Per-nucleotide qualities are absent, and no much larger clonotype sits a single base away.

Recombination linked TRBV20-1 to TRBJ2-2; too little of a D gene remains to name it. The sequenced material came from PBMCs or a T cell subset sorted from them (not recorded which). The TCR was taken from an adult woman who had mild COVID-19 (a few samples of this study predate the infection). The sample titles of this study are shuffled in the database, so cell type and time point are left out; the donor was told from shared clones. The CDR3 protein: CSAPSTATGELFF. The nucleotides read TGCAGTGCTCCGTCGACGGCCACCGGGGAGCTGTTTTTT.